This TCR beta chain came from a study of neurological immune-mediated disorders. Time point: longitudinal time-point 2. This clonotype was seen repeatedly, ten times or more. Synthesis of cDNA was carried out by template-switch 5'RACE. The reaction used 10-nucleotide random UMIs. Every sequencing run returned over 170 million TCR-beta sequences, which were derived from 15-18 subjects. TCRdb re-analysed the 5' RACE reads in MiXCR, keeping a single row per CDR3 protein. The sample includes around 49,000 distinct CDR3 sequences, 10% to 15% seen only once; the top ten take 4.5%. From germline, CDR1 is SGHRS and CDR2 YFSETQ. This CDR3 has 14 residues. V was cut by 0 bases and J by 4 bases, with 11 bases left in between.

J is TRBJ2-7 and V is TRBV5-1, with D tentatively TRBD1 (5 bases). The clonotype comes from a male donor with HTLV-1-associated myelopathy (HAM/TSP). Sample: PBMCs. The CDR3, as DNA: TGCGCCAGCAGCTTGGAACAGGACCCATACGAGCAGTACTTC. Its protein is CASSLEQDPYEQYF.